This T cell receptor (beta chain) was recovered during a study of Graves' ophthalmopathy and Graves' hyperthyroidism. Across the study: Samples of peripheral blood were obtained at initial diagnosis, prior to treatment of any kind.

Those donors who had ophthalmopathy presented with moderate-to-severe activity, a CAS of ≥3, a NOSPECS of ≥4 and a duration under 3 months. Diagnosis relied on clinical symptoms, serum thyroxine, TRAb, thyroid ultrasound and orbital computed tomography. RNA transcripts served as template for amplifying TCR beta CDR3 sequences. RT-PCR with HTBI primers came first, then second-round multiplex PCR. MiXCR, run by TCRdb on the multiplex PCR reads, gives a single entry per CDR3 protein. Found here are hundreds of thousands of distinct CDR3 sequences, roughly 39% of them singletons; the top ten hold under 3.5%. The CDR3 extends over 14 amino acids. Germline CDR1 is MDHEN and CDR2 is SYDVKM. With V trimmed by 3 bases and J by 4 bases, 5 bases remained unmatched.

The receptor was isolated from an adult man with Graves' ophthalmopathy. The sample taken for sequencing was peripheral blood. The J gene is TRBJ1-2, the V gene TRBV28, with 7 bases aligning to TRBD1. The CDR3 loop reads CASSLSAGGYGYTF. DNA of the CDR3: TGTGCCAGCAGTTTGTCAGCAGGGGGCTATGGCTACACCTTC.